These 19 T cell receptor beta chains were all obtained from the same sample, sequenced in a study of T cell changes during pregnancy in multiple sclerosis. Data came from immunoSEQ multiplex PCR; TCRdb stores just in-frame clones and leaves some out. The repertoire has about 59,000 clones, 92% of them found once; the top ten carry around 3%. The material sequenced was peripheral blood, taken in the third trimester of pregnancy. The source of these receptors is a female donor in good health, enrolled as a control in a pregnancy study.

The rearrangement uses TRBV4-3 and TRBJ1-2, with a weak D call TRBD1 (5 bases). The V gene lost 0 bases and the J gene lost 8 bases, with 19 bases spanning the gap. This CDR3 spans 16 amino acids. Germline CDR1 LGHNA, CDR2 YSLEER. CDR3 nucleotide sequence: TGCGCCAGCAGCCAAGATCGGGGGTCTTTAGCGCCCGGCTACACCTTC. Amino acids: CASSQDRGSLAPGYTF.

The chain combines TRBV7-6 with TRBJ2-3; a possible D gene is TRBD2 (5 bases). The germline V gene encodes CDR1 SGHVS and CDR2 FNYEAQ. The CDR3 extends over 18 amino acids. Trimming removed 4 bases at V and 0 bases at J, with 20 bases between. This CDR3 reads CASSSPPLEDRSTDTQYF. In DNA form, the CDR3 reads TGTGCCAGCAGCTCCCCGCCATTGGAGGACCGAAGCACAGATACGCAGTATTTT.

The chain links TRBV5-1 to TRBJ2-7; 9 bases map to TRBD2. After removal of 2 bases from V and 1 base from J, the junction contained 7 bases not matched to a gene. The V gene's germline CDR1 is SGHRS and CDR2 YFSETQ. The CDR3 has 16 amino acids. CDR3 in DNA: TGCGCCAGCAGCTTACGCCGACTAGCGGATTCCTACGAGCAGTACTTC. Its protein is CASSLRRLADSYEQYF.

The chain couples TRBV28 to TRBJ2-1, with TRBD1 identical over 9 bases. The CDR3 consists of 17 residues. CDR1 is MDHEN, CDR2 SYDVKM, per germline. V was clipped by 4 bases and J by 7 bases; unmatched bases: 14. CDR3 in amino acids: CASSSIPRDRVVNEQFF. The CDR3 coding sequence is TGTGCCAGCAGTTCTATACCCCGGGACAGGGTTGTGAATGAGCAGTTCTTC.

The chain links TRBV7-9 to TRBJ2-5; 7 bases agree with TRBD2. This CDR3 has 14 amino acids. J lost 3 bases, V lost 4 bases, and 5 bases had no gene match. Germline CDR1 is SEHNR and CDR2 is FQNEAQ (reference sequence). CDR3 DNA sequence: TGTGCCAGCAGCTCCAAGGCGGGGGAAGAGACCCAGTACTTC. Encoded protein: CASSSKAGEETQYF.

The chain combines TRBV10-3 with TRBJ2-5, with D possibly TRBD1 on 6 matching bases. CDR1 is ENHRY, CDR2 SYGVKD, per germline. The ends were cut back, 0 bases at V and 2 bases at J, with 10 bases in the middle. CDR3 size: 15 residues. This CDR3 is CAISESWTAQETQYF. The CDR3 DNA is TGTGCCATCAGTGAGTCCTGGACAGCGCAAGAGACCCAGTACTTC.

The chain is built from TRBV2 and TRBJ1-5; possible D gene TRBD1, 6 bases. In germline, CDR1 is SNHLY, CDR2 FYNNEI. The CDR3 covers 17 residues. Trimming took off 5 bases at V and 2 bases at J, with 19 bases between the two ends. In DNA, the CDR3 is TGTGCCAGCAGTCCAGGGGCCTCTGGGGGTGGCAATCAGCCCCAGCATTTT. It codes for CASSPGASGGGNQPQHF.

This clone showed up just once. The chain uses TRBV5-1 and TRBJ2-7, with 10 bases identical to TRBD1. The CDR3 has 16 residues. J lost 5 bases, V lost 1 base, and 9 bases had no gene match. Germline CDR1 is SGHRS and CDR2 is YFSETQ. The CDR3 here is CASSLLPDRGLNEQYF. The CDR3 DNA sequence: TGCGCCAGCAGCTTGCTCCCCGACAGGGGGCTGAACGAGCAGTACTTC.

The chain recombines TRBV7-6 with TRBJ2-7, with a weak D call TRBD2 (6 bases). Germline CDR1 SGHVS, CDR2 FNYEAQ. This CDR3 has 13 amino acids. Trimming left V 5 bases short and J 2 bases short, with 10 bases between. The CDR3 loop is CASSTLATYEQYF. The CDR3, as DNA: TGTGCCAGCAGCACTCTAGCGACCTACGAGCAGTACTTC.

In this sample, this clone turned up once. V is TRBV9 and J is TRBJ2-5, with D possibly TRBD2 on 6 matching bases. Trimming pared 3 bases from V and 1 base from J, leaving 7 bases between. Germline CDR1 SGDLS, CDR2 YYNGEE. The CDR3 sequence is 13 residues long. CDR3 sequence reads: CASSEGLQETQYF. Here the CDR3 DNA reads TGTGCCAGCAGCGAGGGACTCCAAGAGACCCAGTACTTC.

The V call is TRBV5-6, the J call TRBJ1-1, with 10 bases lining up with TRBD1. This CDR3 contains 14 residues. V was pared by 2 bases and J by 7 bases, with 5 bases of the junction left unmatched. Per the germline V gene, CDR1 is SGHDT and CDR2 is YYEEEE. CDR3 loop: CASSLRQGAHEAFF. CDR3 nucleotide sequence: TGTGCCAGCAGCTTACGACAGGGGGCTCATGAAGCTTTCTTT.

CDR3 DNA sequence: TGTGCCAGCAGCTTGGAACTAGCTAACTACGAGCAGTACTTC. It yields the protein CASSLELANYEQYF. The chain recombines TRBV5-4 with TRBJ2-7, with D possibly matching TRBD2 (6 bases). Trimming left V 0 bases short and J 3 bases short, with 10 bases between. This CDR3 is built from 14 residues. Germline CDR1 SGHNT, CDR2 YYREEE (reference sequence).

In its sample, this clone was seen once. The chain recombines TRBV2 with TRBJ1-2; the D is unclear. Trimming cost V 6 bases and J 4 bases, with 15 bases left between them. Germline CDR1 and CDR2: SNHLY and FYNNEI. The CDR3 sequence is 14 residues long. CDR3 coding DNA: TGTGCCAGCAGCCTCGAGCGGTCTTCCTATGGCTACACCTTC. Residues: CASSLERSSYGYTF.

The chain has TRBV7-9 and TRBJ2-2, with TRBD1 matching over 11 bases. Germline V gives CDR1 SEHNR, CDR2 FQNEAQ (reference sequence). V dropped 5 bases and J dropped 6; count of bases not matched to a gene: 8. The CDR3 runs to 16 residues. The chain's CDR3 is CASSPWDRGYAGELFF. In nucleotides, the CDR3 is TGTGCCAGCAGCCCATGGGACAGGGGGTATGCCGGGGAGCTGTTTTTT.

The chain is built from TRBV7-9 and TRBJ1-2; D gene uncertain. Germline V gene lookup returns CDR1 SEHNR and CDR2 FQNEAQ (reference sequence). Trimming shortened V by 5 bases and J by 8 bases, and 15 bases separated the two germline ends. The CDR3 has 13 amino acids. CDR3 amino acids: CASSPTGRRGYTF. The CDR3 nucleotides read TGTGCCAGCAGCCCGACGGGGAGAAGGGGCTACACCTTC.

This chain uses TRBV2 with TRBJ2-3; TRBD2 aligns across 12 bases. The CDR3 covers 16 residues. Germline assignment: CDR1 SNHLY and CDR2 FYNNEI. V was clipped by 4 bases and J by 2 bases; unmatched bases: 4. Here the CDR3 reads CASSVTSGRSTDTQYF. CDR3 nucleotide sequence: TGTGCCAGCAGTGTTACTAGCGGGAGGTCCACAGATACGCAGTATTTT.

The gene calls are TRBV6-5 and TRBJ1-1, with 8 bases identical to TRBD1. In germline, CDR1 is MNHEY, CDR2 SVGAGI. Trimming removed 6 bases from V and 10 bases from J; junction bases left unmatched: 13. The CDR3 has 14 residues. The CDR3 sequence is CASRQTGGVLTAFF. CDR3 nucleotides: TGTGCCAGCAGGCAAACAGGGGGGGTCTTGACAGCTTTCTTT.

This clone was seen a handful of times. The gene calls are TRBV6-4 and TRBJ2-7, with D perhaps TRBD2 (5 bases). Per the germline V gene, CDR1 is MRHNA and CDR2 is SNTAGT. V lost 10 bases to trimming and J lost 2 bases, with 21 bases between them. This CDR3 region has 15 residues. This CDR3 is CATPSRGCGPYEQYF. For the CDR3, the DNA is TGTGCCACCCCTTCACGGGGATGCGGACCCTACGAGCAGTACTTC.

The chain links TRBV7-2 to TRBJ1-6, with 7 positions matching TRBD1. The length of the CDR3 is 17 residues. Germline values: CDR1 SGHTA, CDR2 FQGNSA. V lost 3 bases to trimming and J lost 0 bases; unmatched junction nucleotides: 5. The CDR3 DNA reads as TGTGCCAGCAGCTTGGGGACAGAATTCTCCTATAATTCACCCCTCCACTTT. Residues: CASSLGTEFSYNSPLHF.